What follows is one T cell receptor (beta chain) and its context. In the authors' methods: Reference gene primer amplification gave estimated nucleated cell counts. TCRdb's copy holds only in-frame clones and misses some; the assay was immunoSEQ multiplex PCR. Clone size and the V and J calls come from that table; the DNA yielded D and trimming. The sample holds 100,000 to 150,000 clones, more than 85% seen once. The record originates from a study of blood T cell repertoires in COVID-19. Study summary: Material from acute and convalescent COVID-19 was sourced from the United States, Italy and Spain. Sources were T cells, B-cell-depleted T cells, or PBMCs; the material itself was cDNA or gDNA.

Trimming cost V 5 bases and J 1 base; bases outside gene matches: 6. Germline assignment: CDR1 SGHRS and CDR2 YFSETQ. The CDR3 runs 15 residues. This TCR was sampled from a man aged 50 or older with COVID-19, enrolled during active disease. Sequenced input: peripheral blood. V usage is TRBV5-1 and J usage is TRBJ2-5, with 9 bases aligning to TRBD1. The CDR3 nucleotides are TGCGCCAGCAGTTTAGGACAGGGGCCCCAAGAGACCCAGTACTTC. Its protein product is CASSLGQGPQETQYF.